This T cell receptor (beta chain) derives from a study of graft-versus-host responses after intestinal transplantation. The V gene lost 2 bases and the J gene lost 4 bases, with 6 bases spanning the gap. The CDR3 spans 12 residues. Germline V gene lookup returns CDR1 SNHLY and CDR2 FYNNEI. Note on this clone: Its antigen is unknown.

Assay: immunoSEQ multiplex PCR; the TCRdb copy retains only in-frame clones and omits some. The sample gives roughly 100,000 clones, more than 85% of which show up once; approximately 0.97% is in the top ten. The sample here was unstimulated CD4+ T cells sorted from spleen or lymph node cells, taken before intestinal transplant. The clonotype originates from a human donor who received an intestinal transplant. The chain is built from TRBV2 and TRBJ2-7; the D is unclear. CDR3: CASSERRYEQYF. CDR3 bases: TGTGCCAGCAGTGAACGAAGGTACGAGCAGTACTTC.